The entry below describes one T cell receptor beta chain. These data originate in a study of blood T cell repertoires in COVID-19. The protocol was immunoSEQ multiplex PCR, while the TCRdb copy is restricted to in-frame clones and leaves out a portion. The sample shows more than 150,000 clones, around 80% of them seen only once. The CDR3 spans 15 residues. Germline V gene lookup returns CDR1 SGHNT and CDR2 YYREEE (reference sequence). V was cut by 6 bases and J by 3 bases, with 16 bases left in between. This rearrangement joins TRBV5-4 to TRBJ2-1, with D possibly being TRBD1 (5 bases). This TCR was recovered from a man aged 55 to 70 who had been exposed to COVID-19. Sequenced sample: PBMCs or T cells enriched from blood (not recorded which). CDR3 sequence: CASMVDWGGYNEQFF. The CDR3 nucleotides are TGTGCCAGCATGGTAGATTGGGGCGGCTACAATGAGCAGTTCTTC.